The rows below give T cell receptor beta chains drawn from one sample of a study of identical twins. TCRdb recomputed calls from the 5' RACE reads with MiXCR, one row per CDR3 protein. The data show under 300,000 distinct CDR3 sequences, with around 15% seen just once and around 9% held by the top ten. Sample: memory (CD45RO+) T cells sorted from blood. The receptors originated from a woman aged 18-29 years in good health. Each CDR3 is given with its conserved first and last residue. Fields, in order: D gene, V gene, clone size, J gene, CDR3 protein, CDR3 DNA. D genes are given only for firm matches. The size entry is marked missing in some rows and otherwise reads once, few, many or a size class.

d_gene: TRBD1; v_gene: TRBV14; abundance: few; j_gene: TRBJ1-1; CDR3aa: CASSQYRGGTEAFF; CDR3nt: TGTGCCAGCAGCCAGTACAGGGGCGGCACTGAAGCTTTCTTT
d_gene: TRBD2; v_gene: TRBV20-1; abundance: .; j_gene: TRBJ2-3; CDR3aa: CSARVAGGHTDTQYF; CDR3nt: TGCAGTGCTAGAGTGGCGGGAGGGCACACAGATACGCAGTATTTT
d_gene: .; v_gene: TRBV18; abundance: .; j_gene: TRBJ1-1; CDR3aa: CATREALNTEAFF; CDR3nt: TGTGCCACCCGTGAAGCGCTGAACACTGAAGCTTTCTTT
d_gene: .; v_gene: TRBV5-1; abundance: few; j_gene: TRBJ1-1; CDR3aa: CASSLRPRGNTEAFF; CDR3nt: TGCGCCAGCAGCTTGCGACCTCGAGGGAACACTGAAGCTTTCTTT
d_gene: .; v_gene: TRBV5-1; abundance: many; j_gene: TRBJ1-5; CDR3aa: CASSLADGRNQPQHF; CDR3nt: TGCGCCAGCAGCTTGGCCGACGGACGGAATCAGCCCCAGCATTTT
d_gene: .; v_gene: TRBV30; abundance: .; j_gene: TRBJ2-7; CDR3aa: CAWTRQKSEQYF; CDR3nt: TGTGCCTGGACCAGACAGAAGTCAGAGCAGTACTTC
d_gene: .; v_gene: TRBV6-1; abundance: .; j_gene: TRBJ2-3; CDR3aa: CASREGDTQYF; CDR3nt: TGTGCCAGCAGGGAGGGAGATACGCAGTATTTT
d_gene: .; v_gene: TRBV5-1; abundance: .; j_gene: TRBJ2-7; CDR3aa: CASSRVGQSSSYEQYF; CDR3nt: TGCGCCAGCAGCCGAGTAGGACAATCGAGCTCCTACGAGCAGTACTTC
d_gene: TRBD2; v_gene: TRBV9; abundance: .; j_gene: TRBJ2-1; CDR3aa: CASSVGLAGVNEQFF; CDR3nt: TGCGCCAGCAGCGTAGGTCTAGCGGGAGTTAATGAGCAGTTCTTC
d_gene: .; v_gene: TRBV9; abundance: .; j_gene: TRBJ2-7; CDR3aa: CASSVGTAYSYEQYF; CDR3nt: TGTGCCAGCAGCGTAGGGACAGCGTACTCCTACGAGCAGTACTTC
d_gene: .; v_gene: TRBV27; abundance: .; j_gene: TRBJ2-3; CDR3aa: CASSQRGFSSTDTQYF; CDR3nt: TGTGCCAGCAGTCAACGGGGCTTCTCTAGCACAGATACGCAGTATTTT
d_gene: TRBD2; v_gene: TRBV5-5; abundance: few; j_gene: TRBJ2-2; CDR3aa: CASSFRTSNTGELFF; CDR3nt: TGTGCCAGCAGCTTTAGGACTAGTAATACCGGGGAGCTGTTTTTT
d_gene: .; v_gene: TRBV7-9; abundance: .; j_gene: TRBJ1-2; CDR3aa: CASGLGGYTF; CDR3nt: TGTGCCAGCGGCCTAGGGGGCTACACCTTC
d_gene: TRBD2; v_gene: TRBV5-1; abundance: many; j_gene: TRBJ2-1; CDR3aa: CASSYAGTSAYNEQFF; CDR3nt: TGCGCCAGCAGTTACGCCGGGACTAGCGCTTACAATGAGCAGTTCTTC
d_gene: .; v_gene: TRBV29-1; abundance: .; j_gene: TRBJ1-2; CDR3aa: CSVARPGRGYTF; CDR3nt: TGCAGCGTGGCCCGTCCCGGACGTGGCTACACCTTC
d_gene: TRBD1; v_gene: TRBV11-2; abundance: many; j_gene: TRBJ1-3; CDR3aa: CASSRGTYRGRSSGNTIYF; CDR3nt: TGTGCCAGCAGCCGCGGGACTTACAGGGGCCGGAGCTCTGGAAACACCATATATTTT
d_gene: TRBD1; v_gene: TRBV7-9; abundance: few; j_gene: TRBJ1-5; CDR3aa: CASSLGTGGFGQPQHF; CDR3nt: TGTGCCAGCAGCTTGGGGACAGGGGGATTTGGTCAGCCCCAGCATTTT
d_gene: TRBD1; v_gene: TRBV6-2/TRBV6-3; abundance: few; j_gene: TRBJ2-7; CDR3aa: CASSYSTDRGSYEQYF; CDR3nt: TGTGCCAGCAGTTACTCGACGGACAGGGGTTCCTACGAGCAGTACTTC
d_gene: TRBD1; v_gene: TRBV20-1; abundance: few; j_gene: TRBJ1-2; CDR3aa: CSASDRGSYGYTF; CDR3nt: TGCAGTGCTAGCGACAGGGGGAGTTATGGCTACACCTTC
d_gene: .; v_gene: TRBV7-9; abundance: .; j_gene: TRBJ2-7; CDR3aa: CASSLEDGSF; CDR3nt: TGTGCCAGCAGCTTAGAAGACGGTTCCTTC
d_gene: .; v_gene: TRBV2; abundance: few; j_gene: TRBJ1-1; CDR3aa: CARQGPGGEVAFF; CDR3nt: TGTGCCAGACAGGGTCCCGGGGGAGAAGTAGCTTTCTTT
d_gene: .; v_gene: TRBV29-1; abundance: many; j_gene: TRBJ2-1; CDR3aa: CSVGADSYNEQFF; CDR3nt: TGCAGCGTTGGAGCGGACTCCTACAATGAGCAGTTCTTC
d_gene: .; v_gene: TRBV10-3; abundance: few; j_gene: TRBJ2-3; CDR3aa: CAIGSLDTQYF; CDR3nt: TGTGCCATCGGATCTTTAGATACGCAGTATTTT
d_gene: .; v_gene: TRBV9; abundance: .; j_gene: TRBJ1-2; CDR3aa: CASSVRRYGYTF; CDR3nt: TGTGCCAGCAGCGTACGGCGGTACGGCTACACCTTC
d_gene: .; v_gene: TRBV12-3/TRBV12-4; abundance: .; j_gene: TRBJ2-3; CDR3aa: CASSLGVGITDTQYF; CDR3nt: TGTGCCAGCAGTTTAGGGGTTGGAATTACAGATACGCAGTATTTT
d_gene: .; v_gene: TRBV29-1; abundance: .; j_gene: TRBJ1-2; CDR3aa: CSVEGLSRSGYTF; CDR3nt: TGCAGCGTTGAGGGTCTGAGTAGATCCGGCTACACCTTC
d_gene: .; v_gene: TRBV7-9; abundance: .; j_gene: TRBJ2-5; CDR3aa: CAGTGAEKTQYF; CDR3nt: TGTGCCGGCACCGGGGCAGAGAAGACCCAGTACTTC
d_gene: TRBD1; v_gene: TRBV7-8; abundance: few; j_gene: TRBJ1-6; CDR3aa: CASSPGTGAYSPLHF; CDR3nt: TGTGCCAGCAGCCCGGGGACAGGGGCCTATTCACCCCTCCACTTT
d_gene: .; v_gene: TRBV20-1; abundance: many; j_gene: TRBJ1-1; CDR3aa: CSVQQGNTEAFF; CDR3nt: TGCAGTGTACAACAGGGGAACACTGAAGCTTTCTTT
d_gene: TRBD1; v_gene: TRBV19; abundance: few; j_gene: TRBJ2-6; CDR3aa: CASSPNARDSSGANVLTF; CDR3nt: TGTGCCAGTAGTCCGAATGCCCGGGACAGCTCTGGGGCCAACGTCCTGACTTTC
d_gene: .; v_gene: TRBV7-2; abundance: many; j_gene: TRBJ1-1; CDR3aa: CASSSRPPGARNTEAFF; CDR3nt: TGTGCCAGCAGCTCACGACCCCCCGGAGCCAGGAACACTGAAGCTTTCTTT
d_gene: .; v_gene: TRBV4-2; abundance: .; j_gene: TRBJ1-5; CDR3aa: CASSQDQNQPQHF; CDR3nt: TGTGCCAGCAGCCAAGATCAAAATCAGCCCCAGCATTTT
d_gene: TRBD1; v_gene: TRBV7-2; abundance: few; j_gene: TRBJ2-1; CDR3aa: CASTYRTGTEQFF; CDR3nt: TGTGCCAGCACTTACAGGACAGGGACTGAGCAGTTCTTC
d_gene: TRBD2; v_gene: TRBV5-5; abundance: .; j_gene: TRBJ2-5; CDR3aa: CASSRGEVAETQYF; CDR3nt: TGTGCCAGCAGCCGGGGGGAGGTAGCAGAGACCCAGTACTTC